One and the same sample provided the 3 T cell receptor beta chains below, sequenced in a study of human T cells and chemical hapten exposure. One entry per CDR3 protein results from TCRdb running MiXCR on the RACE reads. The sample has under 300,000 distinct CDR3 sequences, about 8.6% seen once; the top ten hold under 2.5%. Time point meaning: pre-sensitization, week 0. Regarding treatment: therapeutic diphenylcyclopropenone sensitization with weekly scalp DPC. The sequencing used whole blood, collected in connection with sensitization to the hapten diphenylcyclopropenone (DPC). The receptors come from a woman aged 40 to 50 with alopecia areata. Some clones in this sample may be carry-over from other donors' samples.

This clonotype was counted only a few times. This chain joins TRBV28 and TRBJ1-5; 7 bases fit TRBD1. Per germline, CDR1 MDHEN and CDR2 SYDVKM. The CDR3 has 16 residues. V shed 7 bases, J shed 3 bases, and the junction held 12 bases outside the gene matches. The DNA for the CDR3 is TGTGCCAGCATCCCACGGCCTACAGGGGCCAATCAGCCCCAGCATTTT. It encodes CASIPRPTGANQPQHF. The complete variable domain, with remaining parts taken from reference TRBV28 and TRBJ1-5, reads DVKVTQSSRYLVKRTGEKVFLECVQDMDHENMFWYRQDPGLGLRLIYFSYDVKMKEKGDIPEGYSVSREKKERFSLILESASTNQTSMYLCASIPRPTGANQPQHFGDGTRLSIL.

The chain has TRBV6-2 or TRBV6-3 and TRBJ1-5; maybe TRBD1 (6 bases). This CDR3 spans 14 amino acids. Germline V gene sequence: CDR1 MNHEY, CDR2 SVGEGT. The V end lost 10 bases, the J end lost 3 bases, and 16 bases lay between the germline ends. This chain's CDR3 is CATKTGQLNQPQHF. CDR3 bases: TGTGCCACGAAAACCGGACAGCTCAATCAGCCCCAGCATTTT.

In this sample, this clonotype turned up a few times. This rearrangement joins TRBV28 to TRBJ2-1; D is unclear. Germline V gives CDR1 MDHEN, CDR2 SYDVKM. Trimming left V 7 bases short and J 7 bases short, with 11 bases between. This CDR3 contains 12 residues. CDR3 in DNA: TGTGCCAGCATGGGCGCGTGGAATGAGCAGTTCTTC. Translated: CASMGAWNEQFF.